These T cell receptor beta chains were read from a single sample in a study of early T cells in non-severe SARS-CoV-2 infection. TCRdb called the 5' RACE reads again in MiXCR, with one record for every CDR3 protein. In the table there are more than 45,000 distinct CDR3 sequences, roughly 7.7% of which are singletons. Specimen: whole blood. The receptors originated from an adult who was a healthcare worker with PCR-confirmed SARS-CoV-2 infection or an uninfected control (not recorded which). The CDR3 runs from the conserved cysteine through the conserved F or W. D genes are given only for firm matches. Size is omitted from some rows. Given values are once, few, many or a class for expanded clones.

d_gene	v_gene	j_gene	abundance	len	CDR3aa	CDR3nt
-	TRBV27	TRBJ2-3	-	15	CASSLLDPSTDTQYF	TGTGCCAGCAGTTTGCTAGACCCTAGCACAGATACGCAGTATTTT
-	TRBV5-1	TRBJ2-7	many	14	CASSFRTPGDEQYF	TGCGCCAGCAGCTTCAGGACCCCCGGGGACGAGCAGTACTTC
-	TRBV18	TRBJ1-2	few	14	CASSPPVGSDGYTF	TGTGCCAGCTCACCACCGGTGGGTTCGGATGGCTACACCTTC
-	TRBV10-2	TRBJ2-3	-	13	CAAGLVSTDTQYF	TGCGCCGCAGGGCTGGTATCCACAGATACGCAGTATTTT
TRBD2	TRBV20-1	TRBJ2-3	-	15	CSAAEREGLTDTQYF	TGCAGTGCCGCCGAGCGGGAGGGCCTAACAGATACGCAGTATTTT
-	TRBV5-4	TRBJ2-1	-	14	CASSLDTGPNEQFF	TGTGCCAGCAGCTTGGATACTGGCCCCAATGAGCAGTTCTTC
TRBD1	TRBV7-3	TRBJ2-7	many	15	CASSSMTGGNYEQYF	TGTGCCAGCAGCTCGATGACAGGGGGTAATTACGAGCAGTACTTC
TRBD2	TRBV9	TRBJ2-1	many	16	CASSVAGSGSSNEQFF	TGTGCCAGCAGCGTAGCGGGTAGCGGGAGCTCCAATGAGCAGTTCTTC
-	TRBV5-1	TRBJ1-1	few	15	CASSRRTTSNTEAFF	TGCGCCAGCAGCCGACGAACCACATCGAACACTGAAGCTTTCTTT
-	TRBV3-1	TRBJ1-1	-	14	CASSHGTQNTEAFF	TGTGCCAGCAGCCACGGGACCCAGAACACTGAAGCTTTCTTT
-	TRBV27	TRBJ2-6	few	16	CASSAWGKSGANVLTF	TGTGCCAGCAGTGCCTGGGGTAAATCTGGGGCCAACGTCCTGACTTTC
TRBD1	TRBV29-1	TRBJ1-5	once	15	CSGPPPDRAFQPQHF	TGCAGCGGGCCCCCCCCAGACAGGGCATTCCAGCCCCAGCATTTT
TRBD2	TRBV10-3	TRBJ2-7	many	14	CAPAGTSGSYEQYF	TGTGCCCCAGCTGGGACTAGCGGGAGTTACGAGCAGTACTTC
-	TRBV27	TRBJ2-3	-	12	CASTDSRRTQYF	TGTGCCAGCACGGACAGCCGTAGGACGCAGTATTTT
TRBD2	TRBV20-1	TRBJ2-7	many	15	CSASAGTSFSYEQYF	TGCAGTGCTAGTGCCGGGACTAGCTTCTCCTACGAGCAGTACTTC
-	TRBV2	TRBJ2-4	few	14	CASILGSLQGIQYF	TGTGCCAGCATCCTCGGCTCCTTACAGGGCATTCAGTACTTC
-	TRBV14	TRBJ2-7	many	13	CASIRTPPYEQYF	TGTGCCAGCATTCGGACACCCCCCTACGAGCAGTACTTC
-	TRBV29-1	TRBJ2-5	many	13	CSVDMGLEETQYF	TGCAGCGTTGATATGGGGTTGGAAGAGACCCAGTACTTC
-	TRBV19	TRBJ2-4	few	15	CASSIQLLAKNIQYF	TGTGCCAGTAGTATCCAACTCCTAGCCAAAAACATTCAGTACTTC
-	TRBV7-9	TRBJ1-5	many	13	CASSLGQNQPQHF	TGTGCCAGCAGCTTAGGACAAAATCAGCCCCAGCATTTT
-	TRBV5-1	TRBJ2-3	-	16	CASSPGIQGRTDTQYF	TGCGCCAGCAGCCCCGGAATACAGGGACGCACAGATACGCAGTATTTT
-	TRBV29-1	TRBJ2-1	many	13	CSVDRSGYNEQFF	TGCAGCGTTGATCGGTCTGGCTACAATGAGCAGTTCTTC
TRBD1	TRBV7-6	TRBJ2-7	few	15	CASSSGQGKYYEQYF	TGTGCCAGCAGCTCCGGACAGGGAAAATACTACGAGCAGTACTTC
-	TRBV4-2	TRBJ2-1	-	17	CASSQHGSLGGGNEQFF	TGTGCCAGCAGCCAACACGGTTCCCTAGGTGGAGGGAATGAGCAGTTCTTC
-	TRBV6-1	TRBJ1-2	-	14	CASVERGNGYGYTF	TGTGCCAGCGTAGAAAGGGGGAATGGCTATGGCTACACCTTC
TRBD2	TRBV18	TRBJ2-3	few	15	CASSPSGRFTDTQYF	TGTGCCAGCTCACCGAGCGGGAGATTCACAGATACGCAGTATTTT
-	TRBV5-1	TRBJ2-7	-	13	CASSLDQGYEQYF	TGCGCCAGCAGCTTGGACCAGGGGTACGAGCAGTACTTC
TRBD2	TRBV20-1	TRBJ2-3	few	13	CSGRRELTDTQYF	TGCAGTGGAAGGCGGGAGTTGACAGATACGCAGTATTTT